Listed here is a single T cell receptor (beta chain). Antigen specificity is unknown. The sample is drawn from a study of cytomegalovirus exposure and HLA in healthy donors. Study findings and constraints: In a later analysis, most CMV-associated TCR beta chains appeared HLA-restricted.

V lost 5 bases and J 10 bases, leaving 10 bases between the germline ends. Germline-derived CDR1 and CDR2 are SGHTA and FQGNSA. There are 11 residues in the CDR3. Amplification used 60 Vbeta primers and 13 Jbeta primers. The table came from immunoSEQ multiplex PCR; TCRdb's copy has only in-frame clones and leaves some out. Of over 45,000 clones in the sample, over 75% were seen once. The sample comprised PBMCs. The chain has TRBV7-2 and TRBJ2-3; D uncertain. The TCR was taken from a boy younger than 18 in good health and CMV-seropositive. The CDR3 coding sequence is TGTGCCAGCAGCGGCTCCGAGGCGCAGTATTTT. It codes for CASSGSEAQYF.